This T cell receptor beta chain appears in the sequencing data of a study of T cells in Graves' hyperthyroidism and ophthalmopathy. Fresh peripheral blood, 10 ml, was the source of the PBMCs. There are 16 residues in the CDR3. The germline gives CDR1 MNHNS, CDR2 SASEGT. Between the trimmed V and J ends, which lost 5 bases and 0 bases, there was a span of 13 bases. Regions amplified from RNA transcripts were the TCR beta CDR3 regions. Using the HTBI primer set, a first-round RT-PCR was run on the TCR CDR3. TCRdb re-called the multiplex PCR reads through MiXCR, storing one row per CDR3 protein. The sample consists of hundreds of thousands of distinct CDR3 sequences, roughly 15% of them appearing once.

The receptor was isolated from a woman aged 45-65 years with Graves' ophthalmopathy. The rearrangement uses TRBV6-1 and TRBJ2-2; tentative D call: TRBD1 (6 bases). Sequenced input: blood. CDR3 sequence: CASSPPDRPNTGELFF. CDR3 nucleotide sequence: TGTGCCAGCAGTCCCCCGGACAGACCGAACACCGGGGAGCTGTTTTTT.